These T cell receptor beta chains were read from a single sample in a study of multiple sclerosis patients with progressive multifocal leukoencephalopathy. Assay used: immunoSEQ multiplex PCR; TCRdb lists only in-frame clones, some missing. The repertoire consists of 25,000 to 35,000 clones, with roughly 91% occurring once and the leading ten covering approximately 1.4%. The sequenced sample was PBMCs, obtained from a patient treated with natalizumab. These receptor sequences come from a human donor with multiple sclerosis. Each CDR3 is given with its conserved first and last residue. The order of the fields is V gene, CDR3 protein.

TRBV18 CASSRSIRSPSTDTQYF
TRBV28 CASAGGTRGYEQYF
TRBV7-2 CASSRTPQNTIYF
TRBV27 CASSSIDGLEQYF
TRBV6-5 CASSQEETGGTEAFF
TRBV16 CASSQSTASYEQYF
TRBV4-3 CASSQEIAGGYNEQFF
TRBV6-5 CASSDSGRADEQYF
TRBV28 CASSLGIQGGYGYTF
TRBV29-1 CSVADVVGPQHF
TRBV6-5 CASSDNGYNEQFF
TRBV5-1 CASIEGLADNEQFF
TRBV19 CASSEGLAGREQYF
TRBV2 CASSVQGYGNEQFF
TRBV29-1 CSVDGGRATDTQYF